These 4 T cell receptor beta chains share one sample of origin, sequenced in a study of blood T cell repertoires in COVID-19. Sequenced by immunoSEQ multiplex PCR; TCRdb stores in-frame clones only, minus some. Here the sample spans about 83,000 clones, about four fifths being singletons. The source material was peripheral blood. The origin of the receptors is an elderly woman with acute or convalescent COVID-19.

This rearrangement joins TRBV18 to TRBJ1-3, with D perhaps TRBD1 (5 bases). Trimming shortened V by 3 bases and J by 2 bases, and 11 bases separated the two germline ends. This CDR3 is 15 amino acids long. Germline CDR1 is KGHSH and CDR2 is LQKENI. The CDR3 reads CASSPAGITGNTIYF. Here the CDR3 DNA reads TGTGCCAGCTCACCTGCAGGGATCACTGGAAACACCATATATTTT. The whole variable domain, remainder taken from reference TRBV18 and TRBJ1-3, is NAGVMQNPRHLVRRRGQEARLRCSPMKGHSHVYWYRQLPEEGLKFMVYLQKENIIDESGMPKERFSAEFPKEGPSILRIQQVVRGDSAAYFCASSPAGITGNTIYFGEGSWLTVV.

This clone occurred a few times. This CDR3 is CASSLDGSEAFF. For the CDR3, the DNA is TGTGCCAGCAGCTTGGACGGGTCTGAAGCTTTCTTT. The J gene is TRBJ1-1, the V gene TRBV5-4; no definite D call. The CDR3 has 12 residues. With 0 bases removed from V and 6 bases from J, the gap between germline ends came to 6 bases. Germline V gene sequence: CDR1 SGHNT, CDR2 YYREEE (reference sequence).

This rearrangement joins TRBV5-1 to TRBJ1-6; 11 bases align to TRBD1. Germline lookup yields CDR1 SGHRS and CDR2 YFSETQ. The length of the CDR3 is 15 residues. The V gene end was trimmed by 4 bases and the J gene end by 7 bases; junction bases not matched to a gene: 4. The CDR3 DNA sequence: TGCGCCAGCAGCGGACAGGGGGCGAACAATTCACCCCTCCACTTT. This codes for CASSGQGANNSPLHF. Filled out from reference TRBV5-1 and TRBJ1-6, the complete variable domain reads KAGVTQTPRYLIKTRGQQVTLSCSPISGHRSVSWYQQTPGQGLQFLFEYFSETQRNKGNFPGRFSGRQFSNSRSEMNVSTLELGDSALYLCASSGQGANNSPLHFGNGTRLTVT.

This chain joins TRBV11-2 and TRBJ1-1; possibly TRBD1 for D (5 bases). Trimming took off 3 bases at V and 5 bases at J, with 10 bases between the two ends. The germline CDR1 and CDR2 sequences are SGHAT and FQNNGV. The CDR3 contains 13 residues. The CDR3 nucleotides read TGTGCCAGCAGCTTCCCAGGGTTGACTGAAGCTTTCTTT. Translating it yields CASSFPGLTEAFF.